A single sample is the source of the 29 T cell receptor beta chains below, sequenced in a study of T cells in Graves' hyperthyroidism and ophthalmopathy. Amplification of TCR beta CDR3 regions was performed using RNA transcripts as template. First-round RT-PCR of the TCR CDR3 relied on the HTBI primer set. Using its own MiXCR run on the multiplex PCR reads, TCRdb lists one record per CDR3 protein. The table lists 500,000 to 550,000 distinct CDR3 sequences, less than 25% of them singletons. The sample consisted of blood. These receptors came from a man aged 18 to 30 with Graves' hyperthyroidism.

A few counts support this clonotype. The genes are TRBV20-1 and TRBJ1-3; D ambiguous. There are 14 residues in the CDR3. The V end lost 6 bases, the J end lost 0 bases, and 12 bases lay between the germline ends. Looked up from germline, CDR1 is DFQATT and CDR2 is SNEGSKA (reference sequence). CDR3 protein: CSATLSVSGNTIYF. In DNA form, the CDR3 reads TGCAGTGCCACCCTTAGCGTCTCTGGAAACACCATATATTTT.

The rearrangement links TRBV12-3 or TRBV12-4 to TRBJ1-5; 8 bases line up with TRBD1. The V gene end was trimmed by 6 bases and the J gene end by 4 bases; junction bases not matched to a gene: 8. The CDR3 sequence is 15 residues long. CDR3 sequence: CASSILRGLNQPQHF. CDR3 bases: TGTGCCAGCAGCATACTCAGGGGGCTAAATCAGCCCCAGCATTTT.

The chain combines TRBV24-1 with TRBJ2-7; D possibly corresponds to TRBD1 (6 bases). CDR3 length: 21 amino acids. V was shortened by 6 bases and J by 0 bases, with 32 bases between the two germline ends. From germline, CDR1 is KGHDR and CDR2 SFDVKD. CDR3 region: CATSRGGLGTRHQGSSYEQYF. CDR3 sequence (DNA): TGTGCCACCAGTCGAGGGGGTCTAGGGACAAGGCACCAAGGGAGCTCCTACGAGCAGTACTTC.

The chain carries TRBV11-2 and TRBJ2-5; 11 positions agree with TRBD1. This CDR3 has 15 residues. Germline V gene data show CDR1 as SGHAT and CDR2 as FQNNGV. The trim removed 4 bases at V and 3 bases at J, leaving 4 bases unmatched. CDR3 in DNA: TGTGCCAGCAGCTCCGGGGACAGGGGGAAAGAGACCCAGTACTTC. The encoded protein is CASSSGDRGKETQYF.

In its sample, this clonotype was seen once. The J gene is TRBJ1-1, the V gene TRBV10-3; maybe TRBD1 (6 bases). This CDR3 region has 13 residues. V lost 10 bases and J lost 2, with 14 bases in between. Germline V CDR1 and CDR2: ENHRY, SYGVKD. CDR3 residues: CANQQDSNTEAFF. In nucleotides, the CDR3 is TGTGCCAACCAACAGGACAGTAACACTGAAGCTTTCTTT.

The CDR3 loop reads CASSLERTDYEQYF. CDR3 nucleotides: TGTGCCAGCAGTTTAGAGAGGACAGACTACGAGCAGTACTTC. This sequence joins TRBV28 and TRBJ2-7; maybe TRBD1 (6 bases). Germline lookup yields CDR1 MDHEN and CDR2 SYDVKM. The CDR3 sequence is 14 residues long. V dropped 2 bases and J dropped 3 bases, with 11 bases sitting between them.

This clonotype was recorded at least ten times. The rearrangement links TRBV28 to TRBJ1-2; D ambiguous. Germline CDR1 is MDHEN and CDR2 is SYDVKM. This CDR3 region has 12 residues. The V end was cut by 11 bases, the J end by 1 base, with 11 bases between. The CDR3 coding sequence is TGTGCCGTTTCGGGTCTTAACTATGGCTACACCTTC. Translated: CAVSGLNYGYTF.

V is TRBV6-1 and J is TRBJ1-5; D remains unclear. This CDR3 spans 15 amino acids. Trimming cost V 2 bases and J 0 bases, with 8 bases left between them. CDR1 is MNHNS, CDR2 SASEGT, per germline. This CDR3 reads CASSESTSSNQPQHF. The CDR3 DNA reads as TGTGCCAGCAGTGAATCGACCAGTAGCAATCAGCCCCAGCATTTT.

At least ten counts were recorded for this clonotype. The chain couples TRBV11-3 to TRBJ1-1; the D is unclear. From germline, CDR1 is SGHNT and CDR2 YENEEA. CDR3 length: 12 amino acids. Trimming took 7 bases from V and 1 from J, leaving 7 bases between them. CDR3 sequence: CASTDGNTEAFF. The DNA for the CDR3 is TGTGCCAGCACGGACGGGAACACTGAAGCTTTCTTT.

At least ten counts were recorded for this clonotype. V gene TRBV6-1 combines with J gene TRBJ1-1; D unresolved. The CDR3 runs 14 residues. The V and J ends lost 8 bases and 5 bases respectively, with 18 bases between them. The V gene's germline CDR1 is MNHNS and CDR2 SASEGT. CDR3 bases: TGTGCCAGCCGTCTCCCCGGGTTATTTACTGAAGCTTTCTTT. It specifies CASRLPGLFTEAFF.

The chain is built from TRBV11-2 and TRBJ1-1; D remains unclear. CDR3 length: 14 amino acids. In germline, CDR1 is SGHAT, CDR2 FQNNGV. V lost 0 bases and J 1 base, leaving 6 bases between the germline ends. The CDR3 loop is CASSLELRNTEAFF. Written as DNA, the CDR3 is TGTGCCAGCAGCTTAGAACTCCGGAACACTGAAGCTTTCTTT.

This sequence joins TRBV7-9 and TRBJ2-7; D is ambiguous. The CDR3 contains 14 residues. Germline values: CDR1 SEHNR, CDR2 FQNEAQ (reference sequence). Trimming shortened V by 3 bases and J by 0 bases, and 9 bases separated the two germline ends. CDR3 region: CASSLEQSSYEQYF. DNA of the CDR3: TGTGCCAGCAGCTTGGAACAGAGCTCCTACGAGCAGTACTTC. The whole variable domain, filled in from reference TRBV7-9 and TRBJ2-7, reads DTGVSQNPRHKITKRGQNVTFRCDPISEHNRLYWYRQTLGQGPEFLTYFQNEAQLEKSRLLSDRFSAERPKGSFSTLEIQRTEQGDSAMYLCASSLEQSSYEQYFGPGTRLTVT.

This clonotype has at least ten counts. This rearrangement joins TRBV27 to TRBJ1-2, with 8 bases aligning to TRBD1. V lost 5 bases, J lost 7 bases, and 6 bases stayed unmatched. Germline CDR1 and CDR2: MNHEY and SMNVEV (reference sequence). CDR3 length: 13 amino acids. CDR3 region: CASSERTGSGYTF. The CDR3, as DNA: TGTGCCAGCAGTGAACGGACAGGGAGTGGCTACACCTTC.

The chain joins TRBV6-1 to TRBJ1-1; maybe TRBD1 (5 bases). Germline-derived CDR1 and CDR2 are MNHNS and SASEGT. Trimming stripped 7 bases from V and 8 bases from J, with 17 bases between. This CDR3 contains 13 residues. The CDR3 is CASTDNQGVEAFF. CDR3 nucleotide sequence: TGTGCCAGCACCGATAACCAAGGGGTCGAAGCTTTCTTT.

The chain is built from TRBV20-1 and TRBJ1-1; D unclear. V was trimmed by 3 bases and J by 0 bases, leaving 11 bases between them. The CDR3 runs 14 residues. Germline V gene lookup returns CDR1 DFQATT and CDR2 SNEGSKA (reference sequence). DNA of the CDR3: TGCAGTGCTAGTTTTCGGCGTCTGAACACTGAAGCTTTCTTT. Protein product: CSASFRRLNTEAFF.

This clonotype was seen more than once but under ten times. The rearrangement uses TRBV28 and TRBJ1-1; D call uncertain. V dropped 2 bases and J dropped 0 bases, with 7 bases sitting between them. The CDR3 has 14 residues. The germline V gene encodes CDR1 MDHEN and CDR2 SYDVKM. In DNA form, the CDR3 reads TGTGCCAGCAGTTTAATCCCTCTGAACACTGAAGCTTTCTTT. Its protein is CASSLIPLNTEAFF.

The gene calls are TRBV3-1 and TRBJ2-5; D is undetermined. CDR1 is LGHDT and CDR2 is YNNKEL in the germline V gene (reference sequence). The ends were cut back, 1 base at V and 2 bases at J, with 8 bases in the middle. This CDR3 has 14 amino acids. Written as DNA, the CDR3 is TGTGCCAGCAGCCAAGTGACGGATCAAGAGACCCAGTACTTC. Translated, it gives CASSQVTDQETQYF.

V is TRBV4-2 and J is TRBJ1-1; TRBD1 matches 9 bases. The ends lost 4 bases at V and 1 base at J; junction bases unmatched: 7. In germline, CDR1 is LGHNA, CDR2 YNFKEQ. The CDR3 is made up of 16 amino acids. The CDR3 spells CASSRHRGQGNTEAFF. The DNA for the CDR3 is TGTGCCAGCAGCCGTCACCGGGGACAGGGGAACACTGAAGCTTTCTTT.

Details on this clonotype: Just one base apart from a much larger clone, this may be a read error. V and J are TRBV11-2 and TRBJ2-5; D is possibly TRBD2 (8 bases). The CDR3 is made up of 15 amino acids. In germline, CDR1 is SGHAT, CDR2 FQNNGV. The CDR3: CASSSGQVKRETKYF. CDR3 nucleotides: TGTGCCAGCAGCTCAGGACAGGTTAAGCGGGAGACCAAGTACTTC. The full variable domain, with the rest looked up from reference TRBV11-2 and TRBJ2-5, is EAGVAQSPRYKIIEKRQSVAFWCNPISGHATLYWYQQILGQGPKLLIQFQNNGVVDDSQLPKDRFSAERLKGVDSTLKIQPAKLEDSAVYLCASSSGQVKRETKYFGPGTRLLVL.

The sample holds many counts of this clonotype. This chain links TRBV28 with TRBJ1-6; 7 bases agree with TRBD1. CDR1 is MDHEN and CDR2 is SYDVKM in the germline V gene. J lost 5 bases, V lost 5 bases, and 9 bases had no gene match. The CDR3 has 16 amino acids. Here the CDR3 reads CASSDRQGRNNSPLHF. The CDR3 DNA reads TGTGCCAGCAGTGACAGACAGGGTAGGAATAATTCACCCCTCCACTTT.

Many counts were recorded for this clonotype. This may stem from a read error, because a much larger clone lies one nucleotide away. This CDR3 fails to terminate in the conserved phenylalanine or tryptophan, so it likely reflects a read error. The rearrangement uses TRBV12-3 or TRBV12-4 and TRBJ1-1, with TRBD1 matching 10 bases. The CDR3 loop spans 16 amino acids. The junction had 3 bases not matched to a gene; V was cut back by 2 bases and J by 0 bases. The CDR3 DNA is TGTGCCAGCAGTTTAAGGACAGGGGGAATGAACACTGAAGCTTTCCTT. It specifies CASSLRTGGMNTEAFL.

This clonotype was seen at least ten times. The rearrangement uses TRBV13 and TRBJ2-5, with D uncertain. Germline loops: CDR1 PRHDT, CDR2 FYEKMQ (reference sequence). The CDR3 runs 11 residues. Trimming removed 4 bases at V and 7 bases at J, with 7 bases between. In nucleotides, the CDR3 is TGTGCCAGCAGCTACACCGGGACCCAGTACTTC. Protein: CASSYTGTQYF.

In this sample, this clonotype turned up many times. J is TRBJ2-7 and V is TRBV6-1, with D perhaps matching TRBD2 (5 bases). CDR1 is MNHNS, CDR2 SASEGT, per germline. Deletions cut 1 base from V and 2 bases from J, with 9 bases between. The CDR3 runs 14 residues. The CDR3 DNA follows: TGTGCCAGCAGTGAAGTGACGGGAACCTACGAGCAGTACTTC. Protein sequence: CASSEVTGTYEQYF.

The chain joins TRBV2 to TRBJ2-6; no clear D gene. Germline-derived CDR1 and CDR2 are SNHLY and FYNNEI. The CDR3 length is 15 residues. Trimming removed 0 bases at V and 4 bases at J, with 7 bases between. The CDR3 bases are TGTGCCAGCAGTGAAGCCCTGGTAGGGGCCAACGTCCTGACTTTC. It encodes CASSEALVGANVLTF. Combining the CDR3 with reference TRBV2 and TRBJ2-6 gives the whole variable domain EPEVTQTPSHQVTQMGQEVILRCVPISNHLYFYWYRQILGQKVEFLVSFYNNEISEKSEIFDDQFSVERPDGSNFTLKIRSTKLEDSAMYFCASSEALVGANVLTFGAGSRLTVL.

The chain is built from TRBV5-1 and TRBJ2-6; D is unresolved. Germline V gene data show CDR1 as SGHRS and CDR2 as YFSETQ. The germline V and J ends were trimmed by 3 bases and 0 bases, with 16 bases remaining between them. The CDR3 runs to 18 residues. CDR3 amino acids: CASSSHTNHYSGANVLTF. CDR3 bases: TGCGCCAGCAGCTCCCACACCAATCACTACTCTGGGGCCAACGTCCTGACTTTC.

This clonotype was counted a single time. The rearrangement uses TRBV28 and TRBJ1-1; the D is unclear. CDR1 MDHEN and CDR2 SYDVKM come from the germline V gene. V gave up 3 bases and J gave up 5 bases, with 13 bases separating them. This CDR3 has 14 amino acids. The CDR3 here is CASSFRGWRTEAFF. The CDR3 bases are TGTGCCAGCAGTTTTCGGGGTTGGCGGACTGAAGCTTTCTTT. The full variable domain, rest sourced from reference TRBV28 and TRBJ1-1, is DVKVTQSSRYLVKRTGEKVFLECVQDMDHENMFWYRQDPGLGLRLIYFSYDVKMKEKGDIPEGYSVSREKKERFSLILESASTNQTSMYLCASSFRGWRTEAFFGQGTRLTVV.

The chain combines TRBV20-1 with TRBJ1-1; no firm D call. Germline V CDR1 and CDR2: DFQATT, SNEGSKA (reference sequence). V was trimmed by 0 bases and J by 0 bases, leaving 17 bases between them. This CDR3 has 17 residues. CDR3 DNA sequence: TGCAGTGCTAGAGATCCTCGCCGGGGTGCAATGAACACTGAAGCTTTCTTT. Its translation is CSARDPRRGAMNTEAFF.

This clonotype showed up just once. V gene TRBV6-1 combines with J gene TRBJ2-7, with TRBD2 matching 7 bases. Germline values: CDR1 MNHNS, CDR2 SASEGT. Unmatched junction bases numbered 8, after V lost 5 bases and J lost 4 bases. CDR3 size: 14 residues. The CDR3 coding sequence is TGTGCCAGCAGTCCAACGACTAGCATGTACGAGCAGTACTTC. It encodes CASSPTTSMYEQYF.

Ten or more counts support this clonotype. This chain connects TRBV12-3 or TRBV12-4 to TRBJ1-1, with D tentatively TRBD1 (5 bases). CDR3 length equals 16 residues. V was cut by 3 bases and J by 1 base, with 15 bases left in between. As DNA, the CDR3 is TGTGCCAGCAGTTTGAAGGTGGGGGATACGAACACTGAAGCTTTCTTT. Amino acid sequence: CASSLKVGDTNTEAFF.